Listed here is a single T cell receptor beta chain. Its antigen is currently not known. There are no base qualities to consult, and no much larger clone falls within one base. A FACSAria II was used to sort memory CD4+ T cells, defined as single viable CD3+CD4+CD8-CD45RO+ cells. CMV serostatus was determined with a Roche Elecsys assay detecting serum IgG against CMV pp150, pp28, p38 and p52. After thawing, total CD4+ T cells were enriched by positive selection with CD4 magnetic microbeads. Samples originated from another study that specifically interrogated the CD4+ T cell memory repertoire. Peripheral blood mononuclear cells were isolated and cryopreserved according to standard operating procedures, and serum was stored at -80 degrees C. The staining relied on CD3-PerCP (BW264/56), CD4-APC (RPA-T4), CD45RO-PE (UCHT1) and CD8-Pacific Orange (3B5) antibodies, and Sytox blue was used to exclude non-viable cells.

The data stem from a study of memory CD4+ T cells and cytomegalovirus serostatus (dated by TCRdb to between 2018 and 2020). Background for the entire study: The cohort comprised 33 healthy Belgian adults, 9 CMV seropositive and around 24 CMV seronegative. CD4+ memory TCRbeta repertoires of a Belgian cohort with known cytomegalovirus serostatus were sequenced in order to replicate a published TCR-based CMV serostatus classifier.

Genomic DNA was extracted from sorted cells with the Quick-DNA Microprep Kit. Amplification of TCRbeta DNA was done with the immunoSEQ hsTCRbeta kit, following the protocol from the manufacturer. TCRbeta libraries were sequenced on an Illumina MiSeq instrument. In the original analysis: Removing out-of-frame sequences left 2,204,828 distinct TCRbeta sequences, an average of about 70,000 per individual. Each individual was scored using the number of approximately 160 previously reported CMV-associated TCRbeta sequences that the individual carried and the total number of productive distinct TCRbeta sequences. A beta-binomial model was reimplemented in Python, and scikit-learn random forests with default parameters were trained on data from the US cohort. Classifier performance on the Belgian cohort was reported as the median AUC with percentile confidence intervals calculated over 10,000 bootstrap iterations. Sourced from immuneACCESS, this table was stored by TCRdb with only in-frame sequences that have V and J called. A share of the clones is absent; for the studies checked, an unresolved V gene accounts for under half, and the remainder has no known explanation. The DNA was the basis for D and trimming; V, J and clone size are from that table. Counted in this sample were tens of thousands of clones; around 78% of them appeared once. The ten largest account for roughly 1.7% of the sample.

General conclusions and limits of the study: Only CD4+CD45RO+ memory cells were sequenced, unlike the original study, which covered naive and memory CD4+ and CD8+ populations. The original-framework classifier achieved a median bootstrapped AUC of almost 0.97 with a 95% CI of 0.76-1.00 on the Belgian cohort. Of about 180 previously reported CMV-associated TCRbeta sequences, about 72 appeared in the CD4+ memory repertoires, each in one to five individuals. The results were interpreted as suggesting that the CMV-associated TCR signature is mostly present in the CD4+ memory repertoire. CMV serostatus prediction reached a median bootstrapped AUC of about 0.94 with the original framework and 0.9 to 0.93 with a US-trained random forest.

The sample comprised memory CD4+ T cells from blood. The TCR sequence derives from an adult in good health and CMV-seronegative.

DNA sequence: TGTGCCAGCCTCCGGGAGGGGGCTGGGGCCAACGTCCTGACTTTC. Its protein product is CASLREGAGANVLTF. The rearranged chain carries TRBV18 and TRBJ2-6, and 8 junction bases match TRBD2. The CDR3 runs 15 amino acids, cysteine and phenylalanine included. Only the CDR3 part of the read is kept: 45 bases, read in frame from the first base. Compared with germline, V lacks 8 bases and J lacks 2 bases; bases without a gene match: 5. For CDR1 and CDR2, the germline V gene lists KGHSH and LQKENI. Reference TRBV18 and TRBJ2-6 genes cover what lies past the CDR3, so the full variable domain is NAGVMQNPRHLVRRRGQEARLRCSPMKGHSHVYWYRQLPEEGLKFMVYLQKENIIDESGMPKERFSAEFPKEGPSILRIQQVVRGDSAAYFCASLREGAGANVLTFGAGSRLTVL.